One sample yielded the 6 T cell receptor beta chains listed below, sequenced in a study of T cell responses to AZD1222 COVID-19 vaccine. The repertoire was sequenced with immunoSEQ multiplex PCR; TCRdb's copy has only in-frame clones and lacks some. The profile shows roughly 150,000 clones, around four fifths of them singletons. The source material was peripheral blood, sampled on day 0 of AZD1222 vaccination. All receptors come from an adult in good health.

This clone was recorded a few times. This chain connects TRBV2 to TRBJ1-3; 7 bases are a match to TRBD1. There are 16 residues in the CDR3. J was trimmed by 3 bases and V by 5 bases; bases with no gene match: 10. CDR1 and CDR2 from the germline V gene are SNHLY and FYNNEI. CDR3 loop: CASSPGQRQSGNTIYF. DNA for the CDR3: TGTGCCAGCAGTCCGGGACAGCGACAGAGTGGAAACACCATATATTTT.

This clone was recorded a few times. The chain links TRBV30 to TRBJ1-2; 7 nucleotides line up with TRBD1. This CDR3 region has 15 residues. Germline V gives CDR1 GTSNPN, CDR2 SVGIG (reference sequence). J lost 3 bases, V lost 0 bases, and 7 bases had no gene match. This chain's CDR3 is CAWSVQGRGHYGYTF. CDR3 coding DNA: TGTGCCTGGAGTGTACAGGGGCGCGGGCACTATGGCTACACCTTC.

The genes are TRBV28 and TRBJ2-1, with D possibly TRBD1 on 5 matching bases. This CDR3 comprises 16 residues. The V end lost 3 bases, the J end lost 3 bases, and 15 bases lay between the germline ends. CDR1 MDHEN and CDR2 SYDVKM come from the germline V gene. In DNA form, the CDR3 reads TGTGCCAGCAGTTTGACAGTCACAAGCAGCTACAATGAGCAGTTCTTC. Protein product: CASSLTVTSSYNEQFF. Full variable domain (missing parts from reference TRBV28 and TRBJ2-1): DVKVTQSSRYLVKRTGEKVFLECVQDMDHENMFWYRQDPGLGLRLIYFSYDVKMKEKGDIPEGYSVSREKKERFSLILESASTNQTSMYLCASSLTVTSSYNEQFFGPGTRLTVL.

CDR3 nucleotide sequence: TGTGCCAGCAGCTTAGGGGGTGTGGGAGCCAAAAACATTCAGTACTTC. This encodes CASSLGGVGAKNIQYF. The V and J genes are TRBV11-3 and TRBJ2-4; D not resolved. CDR1 SGHNT and CDR2 YENEEA come from the germline V gene. Trimming left V 1 base short and J 0 bases short, with 10 bases between. The CDR3 sequence is 16 residues long.

The chain employs TRBV27 and TRBJ1-4; possible D gene TRBD1, 6 bases. Germline CDR1 MNHEY, CDR2 SMNVEV (reference sequence). V lost 1 base, J lost 8 bases, and 14 bases lay in between. The CDR3 sequence is 15 residues long. CDR3 loop: CASSLFPGVGEKLFF. For the CDR3, the DNA is TGTGCCAGCAGTTTATTTCCAGGGGTCGGGGAAAAACTGTTTTTT.

The chain joins TRBV2 to TRBJ1-3; possibly TRBD1 for D (5 bases). Germline V lookup: CDR1 SNHLY, CDR2 FYNNEI. This CDR3 contains 18 residues. The V end lost 9 bases, the J end lost 0 bases, and 24 bases lay between the germline ends. The CDR3 DNA sequence: TGTGCCAGTCGCTTTGGGGGACCCCCCTCTCTCTCTGGAAACACCATATATTTT. This gives the protein CASRFGGPPSLSGNTIYF.